The 23 T cell receptor beta chains presented below share a single source sample, sequenced in a study of blood T cell repertoires in COVID-19. Clones were sequenced by immunoSEQ multiplex PCR, and TCRdb holds only the in-frame ones, with some missing. Here the sample spans about 76,000 clones, about 90% being singletons. Sequenced material: peripheral blood. All receptors derive from a human donor in a cohort sampled during active COVID-19.

The chain couples TRBV3-1 (or the pseudogene TRBV3-2) to TRBJ2-2; no firm D call. The ends were cut back, 1 base at V and 6 bases at J, with 21 bases in the middle. The CDR3 has 18 amino acids. Germline V CDR1 and CDR2: LGHDT, YNNKEL (reference sequence). The CDR3 region is CASSQALSSVQTAGELFF. The CDR3 DNA reads as TGTGCCAGCAGCCAAGCCTTGTCATCGGTACAGACGGCCGGGGAGCTGTTTTTT.

The J gene is TRBJ1-3, the V gene TRBV5-1, with no clear D. Looked up from germline, CDR1 is SGHRS and CDR2 is YFSETQ. The CDR3 spans 14 residues. The V gene lost 5 bases and the J gene lost 0 bases, with 9 bases spanning the gap. CDR3 in DNA: TGCGCCAGCAGACCTAGCGGCTCTGGAAACACCATATATTTT. Translating it yields CASRPSGSGNTIYF.

V is TRBV27 and J is TRBJ2-7; TRBD1 agrees at 7 bases. With 7 bases clipped from V and 4 bases from J, the junction kept 13 bases outside the gene matches. Germline assignment: CDR1 MNHEY and CDR2 SMNVEV (reference sequence). This CDR3 has 15 amino acids. The CDR3 region has the DNA TGTGCCAGCAATGGCGGCCAGGGGGAAGGATACGAGCAGTACTTC. Protein sequence: CASNGGQGEGYEQYF.

V usage is TRBV6-5 and J usage is TRBJ2-7; no clear D. The CDR3 runs 14 residues. V was pared by 7 bases and J by 0 bases, with 13 bases between. CDR1 and CDR2 from the germline V gene are MNHEY and SVGAGI. For the CDR3, the DNA is TGTGCCAGCAAACGACCGACATCCTCCTACGAGCAGTACTTC. It is translated as CASKRPTSSYEQYF.

This chain links TRBV18 with TRBJ1-1; 8 positions agree with TRBD1. Trimming cost V 4 bases and J 7 bases; bases outside gene matches: 11. Germline-derived CDR1 and CDR2 are KGHSH and LQKENI. The CDR3 has 15 residues. The CDR3 DNA reads TGTGCCAGCTCACGCCCGGACAGGGCATTGTTTGAAGCTTTCTTT. Its translation is CASSRPDRALFEAFF.

This clone was observed once. CDR3 sequence: CASSLGGGDGTEAFF. In nucleotides, the CDR3 is TGTGCCAGCAGCTTAGGCGGCGGCGACGGCACTGAAGCTTTCTTT. The chain joins TRBV13 to TRBJ1-1; no reliable D call. The ends were cut back, 0 bases at V and 4 bases at J, with 12 bases in the middle. Germline CDR1 PRHDT, CDR2 FYEKMQ (reference sequence). This CDR3 has 15 residues.

V is TRBV7-2 and J is TRBJ2-1; 7 bases map to TRBD2. From germline, CDR1 is SGHTA and CDR2 FQGNSA. There are 14 residues in the CDR3. The V segment lost 3 bases and the J segment 6 bases; nucleotides outside the gene matches: 5. In DNA, the CDR3 is TGTGCCAGCAGCTTTTCGACTAGCCGCAATGAGCAGTTCTTC. Translating gives CASSFSTSRNEQFF.

The V call is TRBV6-5, the J call TRBJ2-7, with 8 bases fitting TRBD1. V was pared by 6 bases and J by 7 bases, with 11 bases of the junction left unmatched. The CDR3 is 14 residues long. CDR1 is MNHEY and CDR2 is SVGAGI in the germline V gene. As DNA, the CDR3 is TGTGCCAGCAGAAGCCCCCAGGGGGCCGGGGAGCAGTACTTC. This translates into CASRSPQGAGEQYF.

The chain combines TRBV5-1 with TRBJ2-6; 9 positions match TRBD1. Trimming at V came to 2 bases and at J to 2 bases, leaving 2 bases not matched to a gene. CDR1 is SGHRS and CDR2 is YFSETQ in the germline V gene. The CDR3 spans 16 residues. In DNA, the CDR3 is TGCGCCAGCAGCTTAACAGGGGGCGCTGGGGCCAACGTCCTGACTTTC. It specifies CASSLTGGAGANVLTF.

V and J are TRBV2 and TRBJ2-7, with D perhaps matching TRBD1 (6 bases). The CDR3 is 12 residues long. Germline assignment: CDR1 SNHLY and CDR2 FYNNEI. Trimming left V 5 bases short and J 3 bases short, with 8 bases between. CDR3 region: CASSSRGYEQYF. The CDR3 region has the DNA TGTGCCAGCAGTAGCAGGGGCTACGAGCAGTACTTC.

This chain links TRBV5-4 with TRBJ2-4; the match to TRBD1 covers 9 bases. V dropped 1 base and J dropped 7; count of bases not matched to a gene: 9. Germline CDR1 reads SGHNT; CDR2 reads YYREEE (reference sequence). CDR3 size: 16 residues. The CDR3 DNA reads TGTGCCAGCAGCTTGCTTGGGGACAGGGTTGGTAACATTCAGTACTTC. Encoded protein: CASSLLGDRVGNIQYF. The full variable domain, rest sourced from reference TRBV5-4 and TRBJ2-4, is ETGVTQSPTHLIKTRGQQVTLRCSSQSGHNTVSWYQQALGQGPQFIFQYYREEENGRGNFPPRFSGLQFPNYSSELNVNALELDDSALYLCASSLLGDRVGNIQYFGAGTRLSVL.

In nucleotides, the CDR3 is TGTGCCACCAGCAGTTGGGAGGGCAGCTCTGGAAACACCATATATTTT. Amino acids: CATSSWEGSSGNTIYF. This chain connects TRBV15 to TRBJ1-3; the D is unclear. V lost 3 bases and J 0 bases, leaving 12 bases between the germline ends. Germline V gene sequence: CDR1 LNHNV, CDR2 YYDKDF (reference sequence). This CDR3 is built from 16 residues.

This clone was counted once. J is TRBJ1-2 and V is TRBV27, with D perhaps matching TRBD1 (5 bases). This CDR3 is 19 amino acids long. V was clipped by 2 bases and J by 0 bases, with 22 bases between them. Germline V gives CDR1 MNHEY, CDR2 SMNVEV (reference sequence). The CDR3 nucleotides are TGTGCCAGCAGTTTACGACCTGGGGGGGTCTTAAAGTCTAACTATGGCTACACCTTC. As protein: CASSLRPGGVLKSNYGYTF.

This rearrangement joins TRBV2 to TRBJ1-3; D uncertain. V lost 4 bases to trimming and J lost 4 bases, with 20 bases between them. The germline V gene encodes CDR1 SNHLY and CDR2 FYNNEI. The CDR3 sequence is 17 residues long. This CDR3 is CASSAEGAVDSGNTIYF. DNA of the CDR3: TGTGCCAGCAGTGCGGAGGGTGCCGTGGATAGCGGAAACACCATATATTTT.

This clone was counted between two and nine times. This rearrangement joins TRBV4-2 to TRBJ2-7, with 15 bases fitting TRBD2. The J segment lost 3 bases and the V segment lost 4 bases, leaving 7 bases of the junction unmatched. The CDR3 has 17 residues. The germline gives CDR1 LGHNA, CDR2 YNFKEQ. This CDR3 is CASSPGTSGGKGYEQYF. The DNA of the CDR3 is TGTGCCAGCAGCCCCGGGACTAGCGGGGGGAAGGGCTACGAGCAGTACTTC.

V is TRBV6-2 or TRBV6-3 and J is TRBJ2-2; possible D gene TRBD2, 5 bases. Germline-derived CDR1 and CDR2 are MNHEY and SVGEGT. Trimming shortened V by 3 bases and J by 5 bases, and 19 bases separated the two germline ends. The CDR3 loop spans 17 amino acids. The CDR3 DNA follows: TGTGCCAGCAGTTATACCGCCGCCGAAACGGGGACCGGGGAGCTGTTTTTT. Residues: CASSYTAAETGTGELFF.

This sequence joins TRBV1 and TRBJ2-5; TRBD2 is the table's D call, not checked against the DNA. TRBV1 is labeled a pseudogene. CDR3 length equals 16 residues. The CDR3 nucleotides are TGCACCAGCAGCCAAGTTGGAGTCTTGGAGAGGGAGACCCAGTACTTC. Protein: CTSSQVGVLERETQYF.

This chain links TRBV5-1 with TRBJ2-7; no definite D call. The length of the CDR3 is 13 residues. The germline V gene has CDR1 SGHRS and CDR2 YFSETQ. V gave up 4 bases and J gave up 1 base, with 9 bases separating them. The CDR3 spells CASSLDTSYEQYF. CDR3 DNA: TGCGCCAGCAGCCTTGACACTTCCTACGAGCAGTACTTC.

The chain recombines TRBV7-2 with TRBJ1-1, with 7 positions matching TRBD1. V shed 4 bases, J shed 2 bases, and the junction held 7 bases outside the gene matches. The CDR3 contains 15 residues. Germline-derived CDR1 and CDR2 are SGHTA and FQGNSA. CDR3 bases: TGTGCCAGCAGCTCCCAGGGGGGAGTAAACACTGAAGCTTTCTTT. Protein product: CASSSQGGVNTEAFF.

The CDR3 is CASSQHSRQPHNSPLHF. DNA for the CDR3: TGTGCCAGCAGCCAACACTCCAGACAGCCGCATAATTCACCCCTCCACTTT. The gene calls are TRBV5-5 and TRBJ1-6; a weak D match, TRBD1 (5 bases). Germline V gene lookup returns CDR1 SGHKS and CDR2 YYEKEE (reference sequence). The CDR3 has 17 residues. Trimming stripped 4 bases from V and 5 bases from J, with 19 bases between.

The chain recombines TRBV11-3 with TRBJ1-4; D is uncertain. V was shortened by 10 bases and J by 3 bases, with 9 bases between the two germline ends. CDR1 and CDR2 from the germline V gene are SGHNT and YENEEA. This CDR3 has 12 residues. CDR3 sequence reads: CAKWASNEKLFF. The CDR3 DNA is TGTGCCAAATGGGCCTCTAATGAAAAACTGTTTTTT.

This clone was detected once. This chain uses TRBV9 with TRBJ2-1; 7 bases match TRBD2. The CDR3 is 15 amino acids. Germline CDR1 is SGDLS and CDR2 is YYNGEE. With 2 bases clipped from V and 8 bases from J, the junction kept 10 bases outside the gene matches. The CDR3 loop reads CASSVLWGGFDEQFF. The CDR3 bases are TGTGCCAGCAGCGTTTTATGGGGAGGGTTCGATGAGCAGTTCTTC.

This chain uses TRBV7-2 with TRBJ2-5, with 7 positions matching TRBD1. This CDR3 has 16 residues. Per germline, CDR1 SGHTA and CDR2 FQGNSA. The ends lost 2 bases at V and 0 bases at J; junction bases unmatched: 6. The CDR3 DNA reads TGTGCCAGCAGCTTAACCCCGGGACAGTACCAAGAGACCCAGTACTTC. Translating it yields CASSLTPGQYQETQYF.